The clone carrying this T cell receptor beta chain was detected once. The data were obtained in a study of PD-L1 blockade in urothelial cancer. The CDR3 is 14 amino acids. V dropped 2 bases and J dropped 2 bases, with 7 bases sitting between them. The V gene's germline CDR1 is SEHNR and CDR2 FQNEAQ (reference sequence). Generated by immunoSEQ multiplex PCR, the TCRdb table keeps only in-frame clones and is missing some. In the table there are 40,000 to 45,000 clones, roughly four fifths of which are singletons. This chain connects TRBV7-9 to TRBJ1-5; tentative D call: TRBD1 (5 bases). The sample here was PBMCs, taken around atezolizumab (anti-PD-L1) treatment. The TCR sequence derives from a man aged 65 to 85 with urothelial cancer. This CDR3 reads CASSLSGGNQPQHF. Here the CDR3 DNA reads TGTGCCAGCAGCTTATCGGGGGGCAATCAGCCCCAGCATTTT.